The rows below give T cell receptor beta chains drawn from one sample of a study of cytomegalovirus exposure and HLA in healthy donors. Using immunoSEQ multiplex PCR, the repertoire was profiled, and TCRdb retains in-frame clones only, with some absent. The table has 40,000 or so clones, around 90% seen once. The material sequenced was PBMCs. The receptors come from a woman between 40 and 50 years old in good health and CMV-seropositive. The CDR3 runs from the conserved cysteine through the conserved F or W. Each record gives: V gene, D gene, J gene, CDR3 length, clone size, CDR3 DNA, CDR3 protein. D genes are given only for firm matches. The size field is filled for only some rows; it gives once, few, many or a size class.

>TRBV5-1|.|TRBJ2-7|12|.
TGCGCCAGCAGAGACTCCGCCTACGAGCAGTACTTC
CASRDSAYEQYF
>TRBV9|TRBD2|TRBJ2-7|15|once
TGTGCCAGCAGCGTAGAGGCGCTAGCGGGAGGCGAGCAGTACTTC
CASSVEALAGGEQYF
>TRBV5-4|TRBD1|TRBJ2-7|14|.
TGTGCCAGCAGCAAGGGACAGGGGATCGGCGAGCAGCACTTC
CASSKGQGIGEQHF
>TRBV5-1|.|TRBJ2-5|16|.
TGCGCCAGCAGCCCCCGGACAGTTTCGGAGGTTGAGACCCAGTACTTC
CASSPRTVSEVETQYF
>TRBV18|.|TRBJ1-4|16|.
TGTGCCAGCTCACCACAGGGGCTAGCAACTAATGAAAAACTGTTTTTT
CASSPQGLATNEKLFF
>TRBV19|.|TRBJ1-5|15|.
TGTGCCAGTAGTATCCTCCGGGATCCCAATCAGCCCCAGCATTTT
CASSILRDPNQPQHF
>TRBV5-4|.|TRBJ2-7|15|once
TGTGCCAGCAGCTATTCGCCCGGGTCCCTCGGCGAGCAGTACTTC
CASSYSPGSLGEQYF
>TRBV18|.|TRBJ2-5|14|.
TGTGCCAGCTCACCATCCTCCAGGAAAGAGACCCAGTACTTC
CASSPSSRKETQYF
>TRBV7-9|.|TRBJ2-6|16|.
TGTGCCAGCAGACCGGGACAAAGCTCTGGGGCCAACGTCCTGACTTTC
CASRPGQSSGANVLTF
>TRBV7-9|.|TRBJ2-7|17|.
TGTGCCAGCAGCCCAAGTGCGGGACTGCCTCCTTTGCACGAGCAGTACTTC
CASSPSAGLPPLHEQYF
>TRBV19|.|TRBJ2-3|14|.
TGTGCCAGTAGTAGGAGGATGAATACAGATACGCAGTATTTT
CASSRRMNTDTQYF
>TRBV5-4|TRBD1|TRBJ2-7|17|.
TGTGCCAGCAGTCCCCCTACCGGGACAGGCCGCTCCTACGAGCAGTACTTC
CASSPPTGTGRSYEQYF
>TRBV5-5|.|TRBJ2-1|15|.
TGTGCCAGCAGCTTGGACACCTTGTCCTACAATGAGCAGTTCTTC
CASSLDTLSYNEQFF
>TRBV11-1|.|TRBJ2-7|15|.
TGTGCCAGCAGCTCCGTTTCTACAGGATCCTACGAGCAGTACTTC
CASSSVSTGSYEQYF
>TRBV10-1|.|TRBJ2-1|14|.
TGCGCCAGCAGTGACAGGGGTACAAACAATGAGCAGTTCTTC
CASSDRGTNNEQFF
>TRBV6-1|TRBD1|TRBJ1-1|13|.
TGTGCCAGCAGTGCCAGGGGGATCACTGAAGCTTTCTTT
CASSARGITEAFF
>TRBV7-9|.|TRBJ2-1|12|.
TGTGCCAGCAGCCTCAGTTTCAGTGAGCAGTTCTTC
CASSLSFSEQFF
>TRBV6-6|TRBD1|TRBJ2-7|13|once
TGTGCCAGCAGCGGGGGACAGGTCTACGAGCAGTACTTC
CASSGGQVYEQYF
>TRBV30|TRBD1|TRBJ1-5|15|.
TGTGCCTGGAGTTCCGGGACAGGGGTCAATCAGCCCCAGCATTTT
CAWSSGTGVNQPQHF
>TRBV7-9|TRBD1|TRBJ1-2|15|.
TGTGCCAGCAGCTCAACGGACAGGGCGAACTATGGCTACACCTTC
CASSSTDRANYGYTF
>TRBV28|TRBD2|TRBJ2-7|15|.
TGTGCCAGCAGGTCGGCGGGGCCTAGCGGGAACGAGCAGTACTTC
CASRSAGPSGNEQYF
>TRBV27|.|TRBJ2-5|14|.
TGTGCCAGCAGTTTAGAGGCCAGCCAAGAGACCCAGTACTTC
CASSLEASQETQYF
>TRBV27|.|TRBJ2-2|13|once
TGTGCCAGCAGTTTTTCAGGGACCGGGGAGCTGTTTTTT
CASSFSGTGELFF
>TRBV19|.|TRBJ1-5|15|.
TGTGCCAGTAGTATGACGGGGGATAGCAATCAGCCCCAGCATTTT
CASSMTGDSNQPQHF
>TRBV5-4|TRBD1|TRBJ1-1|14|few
TGTGCCAGCAGCCCCGACAGGGCCCCCACTGAAGCTTTCTTT
CASSPDRAPTEAFF
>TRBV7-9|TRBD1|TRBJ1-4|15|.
TGTGCCAGCAGCTCCCGGGACAGACGAGATGAAAAACTGTTTTTT
CASSSRDRRDEKLFF
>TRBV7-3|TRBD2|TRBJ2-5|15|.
TGTGCCAGCAGCTTAGGAGGGAGCGGGGGAGAGACCCAGTACTTC
CASSLGGSGGETQYF
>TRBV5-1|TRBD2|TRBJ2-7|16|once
TGCGCCAGCAGCTTGAGTGCGGGAGTGTCGTCCTACGAGCAGTACTTC
CASSLSAGVSSYEQYF
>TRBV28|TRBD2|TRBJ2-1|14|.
TGTGCCAGCAGTTTGGCGGGGGTCTACAATGAGCAGTTCTTC
CASSLAGVYNEQFF
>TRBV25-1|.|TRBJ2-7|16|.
TGTGCCAGCAGTGAGCAGGACTTACTTCCCACGAGGGAGCAGTACTTC
CASSEQDLLPTREQYF
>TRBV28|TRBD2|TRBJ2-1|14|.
TGTGCCAGCAGTGAACTAGCGGGAGGATATGAGCAGTTCTTC
CASSELAGGYEQFF
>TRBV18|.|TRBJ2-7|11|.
TGTGCCAGCTCCCTCGGAGACGAGCAGTACTTC
CASSLGDEQYF
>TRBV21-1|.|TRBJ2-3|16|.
TGTGCCAGCAGCAAAGGAGGGACAGGGGCAACAGATACGCAGTATTTT
CASSKGGTGATDTQYF
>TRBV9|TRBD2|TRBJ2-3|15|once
TGTGCCAGCAGCATGGGACTAGCGGGAGGAGATACGCAGTATTTT
CASSMGLAGGDTQYF
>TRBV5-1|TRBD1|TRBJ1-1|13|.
TGCGCCAGCAGCTCGACAGGGGGCACTGAAGCTTTCTTT
CASSSTGGTEAFF
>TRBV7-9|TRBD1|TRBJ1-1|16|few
TGTTCCAGCAGCGTATTATGGACAGGCTCTAACACTGAAGCTTTCTTT
CSSSVLWTGSNTEAFF
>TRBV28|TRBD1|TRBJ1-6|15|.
TGTGCCAGCAGATCAGAGGGACAGGGCCATTCACCCCTCCACTTT
CASRSEGQGHSPLHF
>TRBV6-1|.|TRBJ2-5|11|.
TGTGCCAGCAGTGATCCATGGGAGCAGTACTTC
CASSDPWEQYF
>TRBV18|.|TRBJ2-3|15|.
TGTGCCAGCTCACCAGCCGGCACACAGGCAGATACGCAGTATTTT
CASSPAGTQADTQYF
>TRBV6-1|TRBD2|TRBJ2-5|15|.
TGTGCCAGCGGACTAGCGGGCCAACGTCAAGAGACCCAGTACTTC
CASGLAGQRQETQYF
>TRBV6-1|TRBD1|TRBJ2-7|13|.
TGTGCCAGCAGTAGACAGGGTCAGTACGAGCAGTACTTC
CASSRQGQYEQYF
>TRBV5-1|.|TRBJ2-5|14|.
TGCGCCAGCAGCTTGGAGCTGGGCCGGGAGACCCAGTACTTC
CASSLELGRETQYF
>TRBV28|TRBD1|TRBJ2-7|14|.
TGTGCCAGCACATCCGGGACAGGGGGCTACGAGCAGTACTTC
CASTSGTGGYEQYF
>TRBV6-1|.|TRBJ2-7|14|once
TGTGCCAGCAGTGGCGATCAACGGGATTACGAGCAGTACTTC
CASSGDQRDYEQYF
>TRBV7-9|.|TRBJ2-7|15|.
TGTGCCAGCAGCTTGACGGGTTCAGGGAACTACGAGCAGTACTTC
CASSLTGSGNYEQYF
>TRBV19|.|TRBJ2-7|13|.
TGTGCCAGTAAGGACAGCCGATTCTACGAGCAGTACTTC
CASKDSRFYEQYF
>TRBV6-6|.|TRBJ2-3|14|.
TGTGCCAGCCGCAGCGGGCCAGGCACAGATACGCAGTATTTT
CASRSGPGTDTQYF
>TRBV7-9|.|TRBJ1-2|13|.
TGTGCCAGCAGCTTAGGCGGGTCCTATGGCTACACCTTC
CASSLGGSYGYTF
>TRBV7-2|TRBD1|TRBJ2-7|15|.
TGTGCCAGCAGCTTTTTTCAGGGGGATTACTACGAGCAGTACTTC
CASSFFQGDYYEQYF
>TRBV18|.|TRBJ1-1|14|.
TGTGCCAGCTCACCTCAAGGGGGTAACACTGAAGCTTTCTTT
CASSPQGGNTEAFF
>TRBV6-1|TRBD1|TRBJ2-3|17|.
TGTGCCAGCAGTGAGACAGGGGGCGGAGGAAGTGGAGATACGCAGTATTTT
CASSETGGGGSGDTQYF
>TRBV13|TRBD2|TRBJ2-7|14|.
TGTGCCAGCAGCTACGTAGGGACTAGCGGCACCCAGTACTTC
CASSYVGTSGTQYF